These T cell receptor beta chains were read from a single sample in a study of blood T cell repertoires in COVID-19. Some clones are missing from TCRdb's copy, which holds only in-frame ones; the method was immunoSEQ multiplex PCR. The sample has 250,000 or so clones, approximately 83% seen once; the top ten hold roughly 3.1%. The sequenced sample was PBMCs or T cells enriched from blood (not recorded which). These receptors were obtained from a man aged 50 to 60 who had recovered from COVID-19. The CDR3 runs from the conserved cysteine through the conserved F or W. The D gene is left open where the match is weak. Only some rows state a clone size, as once, few, many or a class for expanded clones.

d_gene | abundance | j_gene | v_gene | CDR3nt | CDR3aa
. | . | TRBJ2-2 | TRBV18 | TGTGCCAGCTCGATACGGGACTTTTCCACCGGGGAGCTGTTTTTT | CASSIRDFSTGELFF
. | . | TRBJ2-7 | TRBV10-1 | TGCGCCAGCAGTGAAACAGACTCCTACGAGCAGTACTTC | CASSETDSYEQYF
. | once | TRBJ2-1 | TRBV19 | TGTGCCAGTAAAGAACAGGGCGAGGGTGAGCAGTTCTTC | CASKEQGEGEQFF
. | . | TRBJ1-1 | TRBV18 | TGTGCCAGCTCACTGACTGGATCAGGGGACACTGAAGCTTTCTTT | CASSLTGSGDTEAFF
. | . | TRBJ1-5 | TRBV6-5 | TGTGCCAGCAGTTACTCAGGAGTGAATCAGCCCCAGCATTTT | CASSYSGVNQPQHF
TRBD2 | . | TRBJ2-7 | TRBV28 | TGTGCCAGCAGTTTCACTAGCGCACCTCGGGGCGAGCAGTACTTC | CASSFTSAPRGEQYF
. | once | TRBJ1-1 | TRBV15 | TGTGCCACCAGCAGGGGAACGCAGACAGGTCAGACTGAAGCTTTCTTT | CATSRGTQTGQTEAFF
TRBD1 | . | TRBJ2-7 | TRBV6-5 | TGTGCCAGCACCCCGACAGGGAGATTTGGCGAGCAGTACTTC | CASTPTGRFGEQYF
TRBD1 | once | TRBJ2-2 | TRBV2 | TGTGCCAGCAGGCTGGACAGGGGGATCACCGGGGAGCTGTTTTTT | CASRLDRGITGELFF
TRBD1 | . | TRBJ1-6 | TRBV3-1/TRBV3-2 | TGTGCCAGCAGCCAGGAGCTGACAGGGGCTTATTCACCCCTCCACTTT | CASSQELTGAYSPLHF
TRBD1 | . | TRBJ1-2 | TRBV28 | TGTGCCAGCAGTTTATACGGGACAGGACGGCTTGGCTACACCTTC | CASSLYGTGRLGYTF
. | . | TRBJ1-3 | TRBV28 | TGTGCCAGCAGCCCCCCGGGGGGCAACTTACTCGGAAACACCATATATTTT | CASSPPGGNLLGNTIYF
. | few | TRBJ2-1 | TRBV2 | TGTGCCAGCCCTCGCTCCTACAATGAGCAGTTCTTC | CASPRSYNEQFF
TRBD1 | . | TRBJ1-1 | TRBV5-1 | TGCGCCAGCAGCTTGGAGGGGGCTGGGACTGAAGCTTTCTTT | CASSLEGAGTEAFF
TRBD2 | . | TRBJ2-2 | TRBV29-1 | TGCAGCGTTGGGGCGGGGGTGAACACCGGGGAGCTGTTTTTT | CSVGAGVNTGELFF
TRBD1 | . | TRBJ1-6 | TRBV18 | TGTGCCAGCTCACCGAGACAGGGTGGTTCCTATAATTCACCCCTCCACTTT | CASSPRQGGSYNSPLHF
TRBD1 | . | TRBJ2-5 | TRBV19 | TGTGCCACTAGACAGGGGGGCCAAGAGACCCAGTACTTC | CATRQGGQETQYF
. | . | TRBJ2-7 | TRBV12-5 | TGTGCTAGTGGACTTCTGTACTTC | CASGLLYF
. | few | TRBJ1-6 | TRBV18 | TGTGCCAGCTCACCCACACAGAGGGTAGCAAATTCACCCCTCCACTTT | CASSPTQRVANSPLHF
TRBD2 | . | TRBJ2-1 | TRBV19 | TGTGCCAGTAGGACTAGCTCTTACAATGAGCAGTTCTTC | CASRTSSYNEQFF
. | . | TRBJ1-6 | TRBV7-8 | TGTGCCAGCAGCTTAGCGGGCCAAAATTCACCCCTCCACTTT | CASSLAGQNSPLHF
TRBD1 | . | TRBJ1-3 | TRBV7-9 | TGTGCCAGCAGCGGAGTGAGGACAGGGTCCGGAAACACCATATATTTT | CASSGVRTGSGNTIYF
. | few | TRBJ1-5 | TRBV12-3/TRBV12-4 | TGTGCCAGCAGTTCTGGGGCACAGCCCCAGCATTTT | CASSSGAQPQHF
TRBD1 | . | TRBJ1-1 | TRBV11-2 | TGTGCCAGCAGCACGACGGGACAGCGAGGGACTGAAGCTTTCTTT | CASSTTGQRGTEAFF
TRBD1 | . | TRBJ1-5 | TRBV5-4 | TGTGCCAGCAGCAAGGACAGGGGGCAGCCCCAGCATTTT | CASSKDRGQPQHF
. | . | TRBJ1-1 | TRBV21-1 | TGTGCCAACCCACCCACCTCGCCCTATGAAGCTTTCTTT | CANPPTSPYEAFF
. | . | TRBJ1-1 | TRBV11-3 | TGTGCCAGCGGATCCGACAGGAAGGGGCGCACTGAAGCTTTCTTT | CASGSDRKGRTEAFF
. | few | TRBJ1-3 | TRBV19 | TGTGCCAGTAGTCCCCCGGCAGGATTCTCTGGAAACACCATATATTTT | CASSPPAGFSGNTIYF
. | . | TRBJ1-2 | TRBV18 | TGTGCCAGCTCATCCCGAACAGAGATGTATGGCTACACCTTC | CASSSRTEMYGYTF
TRBD1 | . | TRBJ2-1 | TRBV5-1 | TGCGCCAGCAGCTACGACAGGGGGGTTTCAAATGAGCAGTTCTTC | CASSYDRGVSNEQFF
. | . | TRBJ1-2 | TRBV19 | TGTGCCAGTGATCATAGGGGGTCGGGTGGCTACACCTTC | CASDHRGSGGYTF
. | . | TRBJ1-5 | TRBV11-2 | TGTGCCAGCAGCCCAGGGTTGGGTCAGCCCCAGCATTTT | CASSPGLGQPQHF
. | . | TRBJ1-1 | TRBV5-6 | TGTGCCAGCAGCTTGGTGGCACTGAACACTGAAGCTTTCTTT | CASSLVALNTEAFF
TRBD1 | . | TRBJ2-1 | TRBV15 | TGTGCCACCAGCAGTGGGACAGGGGACTACAATGAGCAGTTCTTC | CATSSGTGDYNEQFF
TRBD2 | . | TRBJ2-1 | TRBV27 | TGTGCCAGCAGTTTATTCGGCGGGAGGGCAAATGAGCAGTTCTTC | CASSLFGGRANEQFF
. | few | TRBJ1-2 | TRBV11-1 | TGTGCCAGCAGCCCTTCGGGGTCGGGCGGCTACACCTTC | CASSPSGSGGYTF
. | . | TRBJ1-2 | TRBV5-6 | TGTGCCAGCAGCCACGCGGGAGGGAGCTATGGCTACACCTTC | CASSHAGGSYGYTF
. | once | TRBJ1-2 | TRBV19 | TGTGCCAGTACGGGATCCTTCATTCTGGAGGATGGCTACACCTTC | CASTGSFILEDGYTF
. | . | TRBJ2-7 | TRBV7-3 | TGTGCCAGCAGCTTAATGGGGAGTTACGAGCAGTACTTC | CASSLMGSYEQYF
. | once | TRBJ2-1 | TRBV6-5 | TGTGCCAGCAGTTACTCGGGCAGGGTATCCAATGAGCAGTTCTTC | CASSYSGRVSNEQFF
TRBD1 | . | TRBJ2-7 | TRBV7-3 | TGTGCCAGCAGCCCAGGGGGGACAGGGGGTTACGAGCAGTACTTC | CASSPGGTGGYEQYF
. | . | TRBJ2-3 | TRBV9 | TGTGCCAGCAGCGGACAGGGAGGAGATACGCAGTATTTT | CASSGQGGDTQYF
. | . | TRBJ1-3 | TRBV5-1 | TGCGCCAGCAGCCGGGAGGGGTCGGTCGACTCTGGAAACACCATATATTTT | CASSREGSVDSGNTIYF
. | . | TRBJ1-5 | TRBV3-1/TRBV3-2 | TGTGCCAGCAGTCCCGCCGGGGATAGCAATCAGCCCCAGCATTTT | CASSPAGDSNQPQHF
. | . | TRBJ2-2 | TRBV3-1/TRBV3-2 | TGTGCCAGCAGGACAGCGAACACCGGGGAGCTGTTTTTT | CASRTANTGELFF
TRBD1 | . | TRBJ2-2 | TRBV7-3 | TGTGCCAGCAGCAAAGACAGGGATCCCGGGGAGCTGTTTTTT | CASSKDRDPGELFF